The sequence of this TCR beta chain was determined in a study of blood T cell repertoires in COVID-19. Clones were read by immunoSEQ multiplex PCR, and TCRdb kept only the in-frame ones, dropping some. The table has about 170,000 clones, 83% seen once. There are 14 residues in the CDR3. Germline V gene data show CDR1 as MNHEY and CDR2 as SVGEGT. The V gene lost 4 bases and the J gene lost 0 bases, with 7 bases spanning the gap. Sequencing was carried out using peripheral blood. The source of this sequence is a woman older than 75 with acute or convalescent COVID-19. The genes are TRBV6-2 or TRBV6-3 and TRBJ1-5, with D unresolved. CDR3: CASSSLNSNQPQHF. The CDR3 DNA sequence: TGTGCCAGCAGTTCACTCAATAGCAATCAGCCCCAGCATTTT.